A selection of T cell receptor beta chains follows, all from one sample in a study of shared clonotypes between healthy human individuals. Measured with immunoSEQ multiplex PCR; TCRdb has only the in-frame clones, and not every one. The sample lists some 2,000,000 clones, approximately 94% occurring once. Input material: naive CD8+ T cells sorted from blood. These receptors came from a man aged 18 to 30 in good health. Both conserved end residues are part of each CDR3. D genes are given only for firm matches.

j_gene | v_gene | d_gene | CDR3aa | CDR3nt
TRBJ2-7 | TRBV2 | TRBD1 | CASSQGVEQYF | TGTGCCAGCAGTCAGGGGGTCGAGCAGTACTTC
TRBJ2-1 | TRBV10-1 | NA | CASSEGLNEQFF | TGCGCCAGCAGTGAGGGTCTCAATGAGCAGTTCTTC
TRBJ1-5 | TRBV19 | NA | CASSIYSGGNQPQHF | TGTGCCAGTAGTATCTATTCAGGTGGGAATCAGCCCCAGCATTTT
TRBJ1-1 | TRBV6-6 | TRBD1 | CASRGQVNTEAFF | TGTGCCAGCAGGGGACAGGTGAACACTGAAGCTTTCTTT
TRBJ1-3 | TRBV4-1 | NA | CASSQDMGPGNTIYF | TGCGCCAGCAGCCAAGATATGGGGCCTGGAAACACCATATATTTT
TRBJ2-7 | TRBV2 | NA | CASSDGSPPGYEQYF | TGTGCCAGCAGTGATGGGTCCCCCCCGGGCTACGAGCAGTACTTC
TRBJ2-7 | TRBV7-9 | NA | CASSNQGRGNYEQYF | TGTGCCAGCAGCAATCAAGGGCGGGGCAACTACGAGCAGTACTTC
TRBJ1-1 | TRBV7-9 | NA | CASKEADHYEAFF | TGTGCCAGCAAGGAGGCGGACCACTATGAAGCTTTCTTT
TRBJ2-5 | TRBV6-5 | NA | CASSYGAAETQYF | TGTGCCAGCAGTTACGGGGCGGCGGAGACCCAGTACTTC
TRBJ2-1 | TRBV5-1 | TRBD2 | CASMWREGHNEQFF | TGCGCCAGCATGTGGCGGGAGGGCCACAATGAGCAGTTCTTC